The present T cell receptor (beta chain) was sequenced within a study of T cells in women clearing cervical HPV infection. Overall study context: Controls were women whose single incident HPV16 infection cleared within 12 months without precancer or cancer. Case blood was drawn when the lesion was first found; control blood after infection became undetectable.

Of note for this clone: Antigen: not known. The read ends 3 residues before the CDR3 terminus; that terminus is restored from the germline J gene.

CDR3 size: 14 residues. From germline, CDR1 is SGHRS and CDR2 YFSETQ. J lost 1 base, V lost 4 bases, and 5 bases had no gene match. immunoSEQ multiplex PCR used an average of roughly 1,300 ng genomic DNA. Using immunoSEQ multiplex PCR, the repertoire was profiled, and TCRdb retains in-frame clones only, with some absent. Here the sample table reports tens of thousands of clones. General observations from the study: Cases and controls were distinguished at AUC just under 0.85 by richness and V genes.

The sample consisted of blood buffy coat. The clonotype originates from a woman aged 18 to 75 with a cervical HPV16 infection that either progressed to CIN3+ or cleared (not recorded which). J is TRBJ2-7 and V is TRBV5-1; 7 nucleotides line up with TRBD2. The chain's CDR3 is CASSLGGGSYEQYF. Partial CDR3 DNA: TGCGCCAGCAGCCTGGGGGGGGGTTCCTACGAG.